Listed below are T cell receptor beta chains from one sample, sequenced in a study of T cell responses to AZD1222 COVID-19 vaccine. The table came from immunoSEQ multiplex PCR; TCRdb's copy has only in-frame clones and leaves some out. The sample holds roughly 87,000 clones; roughly 90% are singletons and the top ten take roughly 5%. The source was peripheral blood, collected 28 days after the second AZD1222 dose. Receptors were obtained from an adult who received the AZD1222 COVID-19 vaccine. Both conserved end residues are part of each CDR3. The D gene is left open where the match is weak. The size entry is marked missing in some rows and otherwise reads once, few, many or a size class.

v_gene	d_gene	abundance	j_gene	CDR3nt	CDR3aa
TRBV11-2	.	.	TRBJ1-1	TGTGCCAGCAGCCCCCTGGGGGGGACTGAAGCTTTCTTT	CASSPLGGTEAFF
TRBV11-3	.	.	TRBJ2-7	TGTGCCAGCAGCTTTCCGTTACAGGGTAACGAGCAGTACTTC	CASSFPLQGNEQYF
TRBV11-3	TRBD2	.	TRBJ2-1	TGTGCCAGCAGGGGATGGCGGTCTAGCGGGGGGGCCGACTCCTACAATGAGCAGTTCTTC	CASRGWRSSGGADSYNEQFF
TRBV3-1/TRBV3-2	.	.	TRBJ1-2	TGTGCCAGCAGCTCTCCGGGACTATTGGGCTACACCTTC	CASSSPGLLGYTF
TRBV25-1	.	.	TRBJ1-2	TGTGCCAGCAGAACAGGGTCCGCTGTGGGCGGCTACACCTTC	CASRTGSAVGGYTF
TRBV5-1	.	.	TRBJ1-4	TGCGCCAGCAGCTTGTCGGGCCCCGGTCGTGAAAAACTGTTTTTT	CASSLSGPGREKLFF
TRBV27	.	.	TRBJ2-2	TGTGCCAGCAGTTTATTCCTTTCGAACACCGGGGAGCTGTTTTTT	CASSLFLSNTGELFF
TRBV6-2/TRBV6-3	TRBD1	.	TRBJ2-7	TGTGCCAGCAGTTACTCTACGGGACAGGGTTCTACCTCCTACGAGCAGTACTTC	CASSYSTGQGSTSYEQYF
TRBV5-1	TRBD2	.	TRBJ2-1	TGCGCCAGCAGCTCCCTAGCGGGGGGTTACAATGAGCAGTTCTTC	CASSSLAGGYNEQFF
TRBV7-6	.	.	TRBJ2-2	TGTGCCAGCAGCTTAATCACTACCTCGAACACCGGGGAGCTGTTTTTT	CASSLITTSNTGELFF
TRBV2	TRBD1	.	TRBJ1-4	TGTGCCAGCAGTGAAGTATACTACAGGGGTGCTAATGAAAAACTGTTTTTT	CASSEVYYRGANEKLFF
TRBV12-5	.	.	TRBJ2-7	TGTGCTAGTGGTTTACCCCGCAGAGAGCAGTACTTC	CASGLPRREQYF
TRBV4-3	.	.	TRBJ2-3	TGCGCCAGCAGCCAAGATGGGAGTTATATGAATACGCAGTATTTT	CASSQDGSYMNTQYF
TRBV11-1	TRBD1	.	TRBJ2-7	TGTGCCAGCAGTAGGGGGCCCGACGACGAGCAGTACTTC	CASSRGPDDEQYF
TRBV28	.	.	TRBJ1-5	TGTGCCAGCAGTTTATATAGCAATCAGCCCCAGCATTTT	CASSLYSNQPQHF
TRBV6-5	TRBD1	once	TRBJ2-3	TGTGCCAGCAGGACGGACAGGGGAAGCACAGATACGCAGTATTTT	CASRTDRGSTDTQYF
TRBV4-1	.	once	TRBJ2-5	TGCGCCAGCAGCCAGAATGAGGGCGCCCAAGAGACCCAGTACTTC	CASSQNEGAQETQYF
TRBV5-1	.	.	TRBJ1-6	TGCGCCAGCAGCTTCCCTAGTCGGCATTCACCCCTCCACTTT	CASSFPSRHSPLHF
TRBV7-8	.	.	TRBJ1-5	TGTGCCAGCAGCTTACAGGGTGATCAGCCCCAGCATTTT	CASSLQGDQPQHF
TRBV2	.	.	TRBJ1-5	TGTGCCAGCAGTGAAAGGGCAGAAGTATTTAATCAGCCCCAGCATTTT	CASSERAEVFNQPQHF
TRBV28	TRBD1	.	TRBJ2-7	TGTGCCAGCAACGCCCCGGGACAGGCATCAACCTACGAGCAGTACTTC	CASNAPGQASTYEQYF
TRBV6-5	.	.	TRBJ1-4	TGTGCCAGCAGTCCCGACGGACGCAATGAAAAACTGTTTTTT	CASSPDGRNEKLFF
TRBV12-3/TRBV12-4	.	few	TRBJ1-5	TGTGCCAGCAGCCTCGACAATCAGCCCCAGCATTTT	CASSLDNQPQHF
TRBV4-3	TRBD2	.	TRBJ2-1	TGCGCCAGCAGCCCCCGGTTAGCGGGAGACAATGAGCAGTTCTTC	CASSPRLAGDNEQFF
TRBV7-9	.	.	TRBJ1-2	TGTGCCAGCAGCTTTGAAGGCTATGGCTACACCTTC	CASSFEGYGYTF
TRBV9	.	.	TRBJ1-6	TGTGCCAGCTCTCCGATGGGCGGGGAGATCGGTTCACCCCTCCACTTT	CASSPMGGEIGSPLHF
TRBV5-1	.	.	TRBJ1-1	TGCGCCAGCAGCTTGGGCGGGGGGCGCCATCAGATGAACACTGAAGCTTTCTTT	CASSLGGGRHQMNTEAFF
TRBV7-9	TRBD1	once	TRBJ2-7	TGTGCCAGCAGCTTAGCGACAGGGAAGAGCTCCTACGAGCAGTACTTC	CASSLATGKSSYEQYF
TRBV5-3	TRBD1	.	TRBJ1-4	TGTGCCAGAAGCTCGGACAGGGGGAAAAAACTGTTTTTT	CARSSDRGKKLFF
TRBV6-5	.	.	TRBJ1-2	TGTGCCAGCAAGGGAACAGGGACACGCTATGGCTACACCTTC	CASKGTGTRYGYTF
TRBV19	.	.	TRBJ1-1	TGTGCCAGTAGTATTGCGCGTACAGGCACTGAAGCTTTCTTT	CASSIARTGTEAFF
TRBV21-1	.	.	TRBJ1-1	TGTGCCAGCAGCACCTATCGGGACAGGGACACTGAAGCTTTCTTT	CASSTYRDRDTEAFF
TRBV18	TRBD2	.	TRBJ2-5	TGTGCCAGCTCACCACCGTCGCTAGCGGGGGCCAGAGAGACCCAGTACTTC	CASSPPSLAGARETQYF
TRBV7-2	.	.	TRBJ1-5	TGTGCCAGCAGCCTTGTTAGCATACAGGGCCAGCCCCAGCATTTT	CASSLVSIQGQPQHF
TRBV6-4	TRBD2	.	TRBJ2-2	TGTGCCAGCAGCGATCTAGCGGGGAACACCGGGGAGCTGTTTTTT	CASSDLAGNTGELFF
TRBV28	.	.	TRBJ1-1	TGTGCCAGCATCGAACCGGGTCCAAGGTTGTCTGAAGCTTTCTTT	CASIEPGPRLSEAFF
TRBV7-3	.	.	TRBJ1-1	TGTGCCAGCAGCTTGTGGGGGGACACTGAAGCTTTCTTT	CASSLWGDTEAFF
TRBV7-9	.	.	TRBJ1-2	TGTGCCAGCAGCTTAGGGGAATATGGCTACACCTTC	CASSLGEYGYTF
TRBV6-6	.	.	TRBJ1-1	TGTGCCAGCAGTTACTCGGGGGGCACTGAAGCTTTCTTT	CASSYSGGTEAFF
TRBV4-1	.	.	TRBJ1-2	TGCGCCAGCAGCCAAGATCCAGGACCATATGGCTACACCTTC	CASSQDPGPYGYTF
TRBV5-4	TRBD1	.	TRBJ1-2	TGTGCCAGCAGCTTGAGTGGGACAGGGGGCGGTGGCTACACCTTC	CASSLSGTGGGGYTF
TRBV27	.	.	TRBJ1-5	TGTGCCAGCAGTTTACGAGGGCCAGCTCAGCCCCAGCATTTT	CASSLRGPAQPQHF
TRBV19	.	.	TRBJ1-2	TGTGCCAGTAGTCTCACCCCGGACAGAACACGGTCTCGTGGCTACACCTTC	CASSLTPDRTRSRGYTF
TRBV5-8	.	once	TRBJ1-4	TGTGCCAGCAAACCTTGGGGTAACCTAGGGACTGCAACTAATGAAAAACTGTTTTTT	CASKPWGNLGTATNEKLFF
TRBV7-2	.	.	TRBJ2-2	TGTGCCAGCAGCAGCCGGGCAGACGGCGGGGAGCTGTTTTTT	CASSSRADGGELFF
TRBV6-5	TRBD1	.	TRBJ1-2	TGTGCCAGCAGTTCCACTGGACAGGGCAACTATGGCTACACCTTC	CASSSTGQGNYGYTF
TRBV7-9	TRBD1	.	TRBJ1-5	TGTGCCAGCAGCTATTTGACAGGGCCTGGCAATCAGCCCCAGCATTTT	CASSYLTGPGNQPQHF
TRBV9	.	.	TRBJ2-1	TGTGCCAGCAGCCTCCAGGACAATGAGCAGTTCTTC	CASSLQDNEQFF
TRBV11-3	.	.	TRBJ1-6	TGTGCCAGCAGCCCTAGTACGGGGAATTCACCCCTCCACTTT	CASSPSTGNSPLHF
TRBV3-1/TRBV3-2	.	.	TRBJ1-1	TGTGCCAGCAGCCAAGGCACAATAAACACTGAAGCTTTCTTT	CASSQGTINTEAFF
TRBV24-1	.	few	TRBJ1-5	TGTGCCACCAGTGAGGCGGGCTCTGGGCAGCCCCAGCATTTT	CATSEAGSGQPQHF
TRBV5-4	TRBD1	.	TRBJ1-2	TGTGCCAGCAGCCGCTACGGAGGGGGCACGGGCGGCTACACCTTC	CASSRYGGGTGGYTF
TRBV4-3	.	.	TRBJ2-2	TGCGCCAGCAGGCCCGGCGCAGGGAACACCGGGGAGCTGTTTTTT	CASRPGAGNTGELFF
TRBV5-1	TRBD1	.	TRBJ1-5	TGCGCCAGCAGCGGGGGACAGGGAGGCAATCAGCCCCAGCATTTT	CASSGGQGGNQPQHF
TRBV2	TRBD1	.	TRBJ1-2	TGTGCCAGCAGGGGCTCGGGACAGCTTAACTATGGCTACACCTTC	CASRGSGQLNYGYTF
TRBV10-3	TRBD2	.	TRBJ2-1	TGTGCCGCCCGGACTAGCGGGCGATTCAATGAGCAGTTCTTC	CAARTSGRFNEQFF
TRBV6-6	.	.	TRBJ1-1	TGTGCCAGCAGTTACTCCTCAACCACACTGAACACTGAAGCTTTCTTT	CASSYSSTTLNTEAFF
TRBV30	TRBD1	.	TRBJ1-1	TGTGCCTGGTCGGGACAGCGGAACACTGAAGCTTTCTTT	CAWSGQRNTEAFF
TRBV7-2	TRBD1	.	TRBJ1-5	TGTGCCAGCAGCTTCACCTTAGGGGGCTTTAATCAGCCCCAGCATTTT	CASSFTLGGFNQPQHF